These 27 T cell receptor beta chains were sequenced from one sample in a study of CD4 T cells in relation to SARS-CoV-2 and coronaviruses. TCRdb's copy holds only in-frame clones and misses some; the assay was immunoSEQ multiplex PCR. Of around 23,000 clones in the sample, around 72% are singletons; the top ten hold 9% to 15%. The antigens for these receptors are not known. Unexposed donor CD4+ T cells date from about 2011-2018, before the COVID-19 pandemic. Isolation of CD4+ T cells took place after 10 days in culture. The specimen sequenced was CD4+ T cells from PBMCs, cultured in vitro. These receptor sequences come from a human donor in good health.

This rearrangement joins TRBV6-4 to TRBJ1-6; 7 nucleotides align to TRBD1. Germline V gene data show CDR1 as MRHNA and CDR2 as SNTAGT. The CDR3 is 15 residues long. V trimming: 3 bases; J trimming: 8 bases; junction bases outside the gene matches: 7. The CDR3: CASSEEGGNYSPLHF. In nucleotides, the CDR3 is TGTGCCAGCAGTGAGGAAGGGGGCAACTATTCACCCCTCCACTTT.

The rearrangement links TRBV11-2 to TRBJ2-7, with D possibly being TRBD2 (5 bases). Per the germline V gene, CDR1 is SGHAT and CDR2 is FQNNGV. The V end lost 1 base, the J end lost 0 bases, and 10 bases lay between the germline ends. The CDR3 totals 15 residues. The CDR3 DNA reads TGTGCCAGCAGCTTAGGTCCGGGGAGCTCCTACGAGCAGTACTTC. This codes for CASSLGPGSSYEQYF.

The chain uses TRBV7-3 and TRBJ1-2; D call uncertain. Germline-derived CDR1 and CDR2 are SGHTA and FQGTGA. The CDR3 runs to 13 residues. The V and J ends lost 8 bases and 0 bases respectively, with 10 bases between them. In DNA form, the CDR3 reads TGTGCCAGCGGCTCCCAGGCTAACTATGGCTACACCTTC. Amino acid sequence: CASGSQANYGYTF.

V is TRBV7-2 and J is TRBJ1-4; 7 bases agree with TRBD1. Losses at the gene ends were 6 bases for V and 4 bases for J; bases not matched to a gene: 5. The CDR3 totals 14 residues. Germline V CDR1 and CDR2: SGHTA, FQGNSA. CDR3 amino acids: CASSRDSRNEKLFF. The DNA for the CDR3 is TGTGCCAGCAGTCGGGACAGCCGTAATGAAAAACTGTTTTTT.

This clone has more than one count but fewer than ten. V is TRBV11-2 and J is TRBJ2-7, with 11 nucleotides matching TRBD2. The ends lost 6 bases at V and 2 bases at J; junction bases unmatched: 6. Per the germline V gene, CDR1 is SGHAT and CDR2 is FQNNGV. The CDR3 loop spans 15 amino acids. CDR3 sequence: CASRFSGRGTYEQYF. The DNA for the CDR3 is TGTGCCAGCAGGTTTAGCGGGAGGGGAACCTACGAGCAGTACTTC. The full variable domain, in which reference TRBV11-2 and TRBJ2-7 provide the parts outside the CDR3, is EAGVAQSPRYKIIEKRQSVAFWCNPISGHATLYWYQQILGQGPKLLIQFQNNGVVDDSQLPKDRFSAERLKGVDSTLKIQPAKLEDSAVYLCASRFSGRGTYEQYFGPGTRLTVT.

This sequence joins TRBV11-2 and TRBJ2-7; D call uncertain. Germline values: CDR1 SGHAT, CDR2 FQNNGV. V dropped 4 bases and J dropped 3 bases, with 16 bases sitting between them. CDR3 size: 15 residues. The CDR3 is CASSYVAPGDYEQYF. DNA of the CDR3: TGTGCCAGCAGCTACGTAGCTCCTGGGGACTACGAGCAGTACTTC.

The chain uses TRBV6-6 and TRBJ2-1; TRBD2 matches at 9 bases. V trimming: 4 bases; J trimming: 5 bases; junction bases outside the gene matches: 6. The V gene's germline CDR1 is MNHNY and CDR2 SVGAGI (reference sequence). The CDR3 is 15 amino acids. Here the CDR3 reads CASSSRTSENNEQFF. The CDR3 bases are TGTGCCAGCAGTTCGAGGACTAGCGAAAACAATGAGCAGTTCTTC.

In nucleotides, the CDR3 is TGTGCCAGCAGTCCCGTAAATAACTATGGCTACACCTTC. It is translated as CASSPVNNYGYTF. The chain recombines TRBV6-5 with TRBJ1-2; D unclear. CDR3 length equals 13 residues. CDR1 and CDR2 (germline): MNHEY, SVGAGI. Trimming shortened V by 5 bases and J by 1 base, and 8 bases separated the two germline ends.

This rearrangement joins TRBV7-2 to TRBJ2-3; TRBD2 aligns across 7 bases. The J segment lost 10 bases and the V segment lost 4 bases, leaving 5 bases of the junction unmatched. From germline, CDR1 is SGHTA and CDR2 FQGNSA. The CDR3 length is 12 residues. CDR3 region: CASSSTSVAQYF. CDR3 coding DNA: TGTGCCAGCAGCTCTACTAGCGTCGCGCAGTATTTT.

V gene TRBV9 combines with J gene TRBJ2-1; 11 nucleotides match TRBD2. J lost 7 bases, V lost 3 bases, and 3 bases had no gene match. CDR3 length: 14 residues. Germline loops: CDR1 SGDLS, CDR2 YYNGEE. The CDR3 sequence: CASSEGLAANEQFF. For the CDR3, the DNA is TGTGCCAGCAGCGAGGGACTAGCGGCAAATGAGCAGTTCTTC.

The chain recombines TRBV5-8 with TRBJ1-1; D is unclear. From germline, CDR1 is SGHTS and CDR2 YDEGEE. V dropped 8 bases and J dropped 4 bases, with 21 bases sitting between them. The CDR3 spans 15 residues. The CDR3 nucleotides read TGTGCCAGTTATTATCAAGGGAGGTTGGTCACTGAAGCTTTCTTT. Protein sequence: CASYYQGRLVTEAFF.

The chain joins TRBV5-1 to TRBJ2-5; tentatively, D is TRBD1 (5 bases). The CDR3 is 13 amino acids. Germline V gives CDR1 SGHRS, CDR2 YFSETQ. The ends were cut back, 6 bases at V and 5 bases at J, with 14 bases in the middle. Written as DNA, the CDR3 is TGCGCCAGCAAAATCTGGGGCGCCGAGACCCAGTACTTC. This gives the protein CASKIWGAETQYF.

This chain uses TRBV5-8 with TRBJ2-4, with a possible D match to TRBD1 (6 bases). The CDR3 covers 14 residues. V was shortened by 6 bases and J by 0 bases, with 10 bases between the two germline ends. The germline V gene encodes CDR1 SGHTS and CDR2 YDEGEE. CDR3 DNA: TGTGCCAGCACCGGGACATTAGCCAAAAACATTCAGTACTTC. Encoded protein: CASTGTLAKNIQYF.

This clone is labeled large (0.1 to 1%). The chain couples TRBV30 to TRBJ2-7; 10 bases are shared with TRBD1. CDR3 size: 13 residues. V was pared by 1 base and J by 6 bases, with 3 bases of the junction left unmatched. From germline, CDR1 is GTSNPN and CDR2 SVGIG (reference sequence). Written as DNA, the CDR3 is TGTGCCTGGAGTGGACAGGGGGCCACCGAGCAGTACTTC. It encodes CAWSGQGATEQYF.

J is TRBJ1-2 and V is TRBV18; 8 positions agree with TRBD1. Germline V gives CDR1 KGHSH, CDR2 LQKENI. The CDR3 contains 14 residues. Trimming at V came to 3 bases and at J to 3 bases, leaving 3 bases not matched to a gene. CDR3 sequence reads: CASSPAGGDYGYTF. The CDR3 coding sequence is TGTGCCAGCTCACCGGCAGGGGGCGACTATGGCTACACCTTC.

The rearrangement uses TRBV20-1 and TRBJ2-7; 8 bases line up with TRBD2. Germline CDR1 reads DFQATT; CDR2 reads SNEGSKA (reference sequence). The CDR3 has 15 amino acids. The junction had 10 bases not matched to a gene; V was cut back by 3 bases and J by 3 bases. CDR3 in DNA: TGCAGTGCTAGTTTTGTCGCGGGAGGCGTCTACGAGCAGTACTTC. It specifies CSASFVAGGVYEQYF.

The V gene is TRBV18, the J gene TRBJ1-2; no reliable D call. V was cut by 0 bases and J by 2 bases, with 13 bases left in between. CDR3 length: 16 amino acids. The germline V gene encodes CDR1 KGHSH and CDR2 LQKENI. Here the CDR3 DNA reads TGTGCCAGCTCACCACCGTTAAAGGGTGTGAACTATGGCTACACCTTC. It translates to CASSPPLKGVNYGYTF.

J is TRBJ1-5 and V is TRBV3-1 (or the pseudogene TRBV3-2); D remains ambiguous. This CDR3 has 18 amino acids. The ends were cut back, 0 bases at V and 2 bases at J, with 17 bases in the middle. Germline loops: CDR1 LGHDT, CDR2 YNNKEL (reference sequence). The CDR3 reads CASSQDFRGGNGNQPQHF. CDR3 nucleotide sequence: TGTGCCAGCAGCCAAGATTTCCGGGGTGGGAACGGCAATCAGCCCCAGCATTTT.

This clone is categorized as medium-sized (0.01 to 0.1%). This chain uses TRBV5-8 with TRBJ2-7; 8 nucleotides agree with TRBD2. V was clipped by 8 bases and J by 1 base; unmatched bases: 5. The germline gives CDR1 SGHTS, CDR2 YDEGEE. The CDR3 extends over 13 amino acids. The chain's CDR3 is CASRLAPSYEQYF. The CDR3 coding sequence is TGTGCCAGTAGACTAGCGCCGTCCTACGAGCAGTACTTC.

The rearrangement uses TRBV5-1 and TRBJ1-1; unclear D gene. The CDR3 is 14 residues long. V shed 1 base and J shed 0 bases, with 7 bases lying between them. Per the germline V gene, CDR1 is SGHRS and CDR2 is YFSETQ. CDR3 DNA: TGCGCCAGCAGCTTGCGGCAGATGAACACTGAAGCTTTCTTT. It translates to CASSLRQMNTEAFF.

V usage is TRBV21-1 and J usage is TRBJ2-3; TRBD1, the table's D call, lacks a check against the DNA. TRBV21-1 is termed a pseudogene. This CDR3 is 18 amino acids long. CDR3 coding DNA: TGTGCCAGCATCAAGAACGGACAGGGTATGAAGCCGTCAGATACGCAGTATTTT. Its translation is CASIKNGQGMKPSDTQYF.

This clone was counted once. The J gene is TRBJ2-3, the V gene TRBV6-6; weak D call: TRBD1 (6 bases). Trimming cost V 4 bases and J 2 bases, with 16 bases left between them. Germline assignment: CDR1 MNHNY and CDR2 SVGAGI (reference sequence). This CDR3 comprises 16 residues. The CDR3 region is CASSSRQVGDTDTQYF. The CDR3 DNA reads as TGTGCCAGCAGTTCTCGACAGGTTGGGGACACAGATACGCAGTATTTT.

The genes are TRBV3-1 (or the pseudogene TRBV3-2) and TRBJ2-4; D gene ambiguous. The CDR3 consists of 14 residues. CDR1 LGHDT and CDR2 YNNKEL come from the germline V gene (reference sequence). V gave up 1 base and J gave up 4 bases, with 8 bases separating them. CDR3 sequence reads: CASSQADGKNIQYF. DNA for the CDR3: TGTGCCAGCAGCCAAGCGGACGGGAAAAACATTCAGTACTTC.

The V and J genes are TRBV3-1 (or the pseudogene TRBV3-2) and TRBJ2-3, with D possibly matching TRBD2 (5 bases). Germline V gene sequence: CDR1 LGHDT, CDR2 YNNKEL (reference sequence). The V and J ends lost 3 bases and 0 bases respectively, with 7 bases between them. There are 14 residues in the CDR3. The CDR3, as DNA: TGTGCCAGCAGCCATAGCGCTAGCACAGATACGCAGTATTTT. This translates into CASSHSASTDTQYF.

V gene TRBV28 combines with J gene TRBJ1-1; possible D gene TRBD1, 5 bases. The V gene lost 1 base and the J gene lost 4 bases, with 10 bases spanning the gap. Germline values: CDR1 MDHEN, CDR2 SYDVKM. The CDR3 is made up of 14 amino acids. CDR3 protein: CASSLSGGVTEAFF. CDR3 DNA: TGTGCCAGCAGTTTATCGGGGGGAGTCACTGAAGCTTTCTTT.

The chain has TRBV6-5 and TRBJ1-5, with D unclear. Trimming took off 8 bases at V and 6 bases at J, with 11 bases between the two ends. The CDR3 runs 12 residues. Germline lookup yields CDR1 MNHEY and CDR2 SVGAGI. The chain's CDR3 is CASPKGGQPQHF. CDR3 coding DNA: TGTGCCAGCCCGAAGGGTGGTCAGCCCCAGCATTTT.

This sequence joins TRBV9 and TRBJ2-1, with 10 bases lining up with TRBD2. With V trimmed by 5 bases and J by 8 bases, 13 bases remained unmatched. Germline V gene data show CDR1 as SGDLS and CDR2 as YYNGEE. CDR3 length: 16 amino acids. The CDR3 region has the DNA TGTGCCAGCAGTGAAGCCAGGCTAGCGGGAGTCCATGAGCAGTTCTTC. It is translated as CASSEARLAGVHEQFF.